This TCR beta chain was sequenced during a study of blood T cell repertoires in COVID-19. Background on the study: The United States, Italy and Spain supplied acute and convalescent COVID-19 samples. PBMCs, B-cell-depleted T cells, or T cells were the source of the cDNA or gDNA that made up the material.

Authors' analysis steps: The assay estimated nucleated cells by amplifying reference gene primers. Generated by immunoSEQ multiplex PCR, the TCRdb table keeps only in-frame clones and is missing some. From that table come the V and J calls and clone size; the DNA was used to work out D and trimming. Of around 130,000 clones in the sample, about 86% were seen once. This CDR3 is 16 amino acids long. The germline V and J ends were trimmed by 1 base and 6 bases, with 15 bases remaining between them. Germline CDR1 is LNHNV and CDR2 is YYDKDF (reference sequence). Sequenced input: peripheral blood. The sequence was collected from a woman aged 45-65 years with acute or convalescent COVID-19. This chain links TRBV15 with TRBJ1-4; TRBD1 is a possible D gene (6 bases). The CDR3 loop reads CATSRGPGTPYEKLFF. CDR3 nucleotides: TGTGCCACCAGCAGAGGTCCCGGGACACCCTATGAAAAACTGTTTTTT. Drawing the rest from reference TRBV15 and TRBJ1-4, the complete variable domain is DAMVIQNPRYQVTQFGKPVTLSCSQTLNHNVMYWYQQKSSQAPKLLFHYYDKDFNNEADTPDNFQSRRPNTSFCFLDIRSPGLGDTAMYLCATSRGPGTPYEKLFFGSGTQLSVL.